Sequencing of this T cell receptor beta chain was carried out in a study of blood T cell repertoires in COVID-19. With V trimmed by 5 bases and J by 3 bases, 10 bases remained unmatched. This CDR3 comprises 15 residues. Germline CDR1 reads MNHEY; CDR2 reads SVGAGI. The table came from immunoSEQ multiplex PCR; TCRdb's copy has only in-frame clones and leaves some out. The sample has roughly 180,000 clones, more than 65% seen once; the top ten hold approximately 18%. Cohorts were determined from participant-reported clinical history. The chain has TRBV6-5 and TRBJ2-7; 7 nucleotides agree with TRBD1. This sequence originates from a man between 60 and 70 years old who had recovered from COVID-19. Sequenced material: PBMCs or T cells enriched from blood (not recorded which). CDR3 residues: CASSLRPGQIYEQYF. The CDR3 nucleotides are TGTGCCAGCAGTCTTAGACCGGGACAGATCTACGAGCAGTACTTC.